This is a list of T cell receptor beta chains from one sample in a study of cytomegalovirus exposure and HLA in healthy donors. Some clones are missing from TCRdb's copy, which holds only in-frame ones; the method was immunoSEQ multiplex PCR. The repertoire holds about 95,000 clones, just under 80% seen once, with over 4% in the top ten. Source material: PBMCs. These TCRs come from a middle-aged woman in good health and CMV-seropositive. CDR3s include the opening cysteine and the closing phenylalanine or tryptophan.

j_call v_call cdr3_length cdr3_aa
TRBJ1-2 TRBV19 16 CASSLRTGGGHYGYTF
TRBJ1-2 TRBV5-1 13 CASSLSDTYGYTF
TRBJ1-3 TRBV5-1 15 CASSLDGVSGNTIYF
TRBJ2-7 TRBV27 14 CASSPRLEGYEQYF
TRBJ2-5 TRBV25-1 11 CASRVKETQYF
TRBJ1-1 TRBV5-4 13 CASSTGLNTEAFF
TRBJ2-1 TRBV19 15 CASATTSASYNEQFF
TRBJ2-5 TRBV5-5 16 CASSLAGVKHQETQYF
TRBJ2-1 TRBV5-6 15 CASSLWLAGANEQFF
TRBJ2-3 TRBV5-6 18 CASSWGGTSGRSTDTQYF
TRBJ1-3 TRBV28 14 CASSRQARGNTIYF
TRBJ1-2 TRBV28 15 CASSSYRQGRDGYTF
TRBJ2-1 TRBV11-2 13 CASSLAQGNEQFF
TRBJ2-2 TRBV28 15 CASSSLAKNTGELFF
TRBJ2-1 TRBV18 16 CASSQDYLVSYNEQFF
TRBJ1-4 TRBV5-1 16 CASRTGTGGGGEKLFF